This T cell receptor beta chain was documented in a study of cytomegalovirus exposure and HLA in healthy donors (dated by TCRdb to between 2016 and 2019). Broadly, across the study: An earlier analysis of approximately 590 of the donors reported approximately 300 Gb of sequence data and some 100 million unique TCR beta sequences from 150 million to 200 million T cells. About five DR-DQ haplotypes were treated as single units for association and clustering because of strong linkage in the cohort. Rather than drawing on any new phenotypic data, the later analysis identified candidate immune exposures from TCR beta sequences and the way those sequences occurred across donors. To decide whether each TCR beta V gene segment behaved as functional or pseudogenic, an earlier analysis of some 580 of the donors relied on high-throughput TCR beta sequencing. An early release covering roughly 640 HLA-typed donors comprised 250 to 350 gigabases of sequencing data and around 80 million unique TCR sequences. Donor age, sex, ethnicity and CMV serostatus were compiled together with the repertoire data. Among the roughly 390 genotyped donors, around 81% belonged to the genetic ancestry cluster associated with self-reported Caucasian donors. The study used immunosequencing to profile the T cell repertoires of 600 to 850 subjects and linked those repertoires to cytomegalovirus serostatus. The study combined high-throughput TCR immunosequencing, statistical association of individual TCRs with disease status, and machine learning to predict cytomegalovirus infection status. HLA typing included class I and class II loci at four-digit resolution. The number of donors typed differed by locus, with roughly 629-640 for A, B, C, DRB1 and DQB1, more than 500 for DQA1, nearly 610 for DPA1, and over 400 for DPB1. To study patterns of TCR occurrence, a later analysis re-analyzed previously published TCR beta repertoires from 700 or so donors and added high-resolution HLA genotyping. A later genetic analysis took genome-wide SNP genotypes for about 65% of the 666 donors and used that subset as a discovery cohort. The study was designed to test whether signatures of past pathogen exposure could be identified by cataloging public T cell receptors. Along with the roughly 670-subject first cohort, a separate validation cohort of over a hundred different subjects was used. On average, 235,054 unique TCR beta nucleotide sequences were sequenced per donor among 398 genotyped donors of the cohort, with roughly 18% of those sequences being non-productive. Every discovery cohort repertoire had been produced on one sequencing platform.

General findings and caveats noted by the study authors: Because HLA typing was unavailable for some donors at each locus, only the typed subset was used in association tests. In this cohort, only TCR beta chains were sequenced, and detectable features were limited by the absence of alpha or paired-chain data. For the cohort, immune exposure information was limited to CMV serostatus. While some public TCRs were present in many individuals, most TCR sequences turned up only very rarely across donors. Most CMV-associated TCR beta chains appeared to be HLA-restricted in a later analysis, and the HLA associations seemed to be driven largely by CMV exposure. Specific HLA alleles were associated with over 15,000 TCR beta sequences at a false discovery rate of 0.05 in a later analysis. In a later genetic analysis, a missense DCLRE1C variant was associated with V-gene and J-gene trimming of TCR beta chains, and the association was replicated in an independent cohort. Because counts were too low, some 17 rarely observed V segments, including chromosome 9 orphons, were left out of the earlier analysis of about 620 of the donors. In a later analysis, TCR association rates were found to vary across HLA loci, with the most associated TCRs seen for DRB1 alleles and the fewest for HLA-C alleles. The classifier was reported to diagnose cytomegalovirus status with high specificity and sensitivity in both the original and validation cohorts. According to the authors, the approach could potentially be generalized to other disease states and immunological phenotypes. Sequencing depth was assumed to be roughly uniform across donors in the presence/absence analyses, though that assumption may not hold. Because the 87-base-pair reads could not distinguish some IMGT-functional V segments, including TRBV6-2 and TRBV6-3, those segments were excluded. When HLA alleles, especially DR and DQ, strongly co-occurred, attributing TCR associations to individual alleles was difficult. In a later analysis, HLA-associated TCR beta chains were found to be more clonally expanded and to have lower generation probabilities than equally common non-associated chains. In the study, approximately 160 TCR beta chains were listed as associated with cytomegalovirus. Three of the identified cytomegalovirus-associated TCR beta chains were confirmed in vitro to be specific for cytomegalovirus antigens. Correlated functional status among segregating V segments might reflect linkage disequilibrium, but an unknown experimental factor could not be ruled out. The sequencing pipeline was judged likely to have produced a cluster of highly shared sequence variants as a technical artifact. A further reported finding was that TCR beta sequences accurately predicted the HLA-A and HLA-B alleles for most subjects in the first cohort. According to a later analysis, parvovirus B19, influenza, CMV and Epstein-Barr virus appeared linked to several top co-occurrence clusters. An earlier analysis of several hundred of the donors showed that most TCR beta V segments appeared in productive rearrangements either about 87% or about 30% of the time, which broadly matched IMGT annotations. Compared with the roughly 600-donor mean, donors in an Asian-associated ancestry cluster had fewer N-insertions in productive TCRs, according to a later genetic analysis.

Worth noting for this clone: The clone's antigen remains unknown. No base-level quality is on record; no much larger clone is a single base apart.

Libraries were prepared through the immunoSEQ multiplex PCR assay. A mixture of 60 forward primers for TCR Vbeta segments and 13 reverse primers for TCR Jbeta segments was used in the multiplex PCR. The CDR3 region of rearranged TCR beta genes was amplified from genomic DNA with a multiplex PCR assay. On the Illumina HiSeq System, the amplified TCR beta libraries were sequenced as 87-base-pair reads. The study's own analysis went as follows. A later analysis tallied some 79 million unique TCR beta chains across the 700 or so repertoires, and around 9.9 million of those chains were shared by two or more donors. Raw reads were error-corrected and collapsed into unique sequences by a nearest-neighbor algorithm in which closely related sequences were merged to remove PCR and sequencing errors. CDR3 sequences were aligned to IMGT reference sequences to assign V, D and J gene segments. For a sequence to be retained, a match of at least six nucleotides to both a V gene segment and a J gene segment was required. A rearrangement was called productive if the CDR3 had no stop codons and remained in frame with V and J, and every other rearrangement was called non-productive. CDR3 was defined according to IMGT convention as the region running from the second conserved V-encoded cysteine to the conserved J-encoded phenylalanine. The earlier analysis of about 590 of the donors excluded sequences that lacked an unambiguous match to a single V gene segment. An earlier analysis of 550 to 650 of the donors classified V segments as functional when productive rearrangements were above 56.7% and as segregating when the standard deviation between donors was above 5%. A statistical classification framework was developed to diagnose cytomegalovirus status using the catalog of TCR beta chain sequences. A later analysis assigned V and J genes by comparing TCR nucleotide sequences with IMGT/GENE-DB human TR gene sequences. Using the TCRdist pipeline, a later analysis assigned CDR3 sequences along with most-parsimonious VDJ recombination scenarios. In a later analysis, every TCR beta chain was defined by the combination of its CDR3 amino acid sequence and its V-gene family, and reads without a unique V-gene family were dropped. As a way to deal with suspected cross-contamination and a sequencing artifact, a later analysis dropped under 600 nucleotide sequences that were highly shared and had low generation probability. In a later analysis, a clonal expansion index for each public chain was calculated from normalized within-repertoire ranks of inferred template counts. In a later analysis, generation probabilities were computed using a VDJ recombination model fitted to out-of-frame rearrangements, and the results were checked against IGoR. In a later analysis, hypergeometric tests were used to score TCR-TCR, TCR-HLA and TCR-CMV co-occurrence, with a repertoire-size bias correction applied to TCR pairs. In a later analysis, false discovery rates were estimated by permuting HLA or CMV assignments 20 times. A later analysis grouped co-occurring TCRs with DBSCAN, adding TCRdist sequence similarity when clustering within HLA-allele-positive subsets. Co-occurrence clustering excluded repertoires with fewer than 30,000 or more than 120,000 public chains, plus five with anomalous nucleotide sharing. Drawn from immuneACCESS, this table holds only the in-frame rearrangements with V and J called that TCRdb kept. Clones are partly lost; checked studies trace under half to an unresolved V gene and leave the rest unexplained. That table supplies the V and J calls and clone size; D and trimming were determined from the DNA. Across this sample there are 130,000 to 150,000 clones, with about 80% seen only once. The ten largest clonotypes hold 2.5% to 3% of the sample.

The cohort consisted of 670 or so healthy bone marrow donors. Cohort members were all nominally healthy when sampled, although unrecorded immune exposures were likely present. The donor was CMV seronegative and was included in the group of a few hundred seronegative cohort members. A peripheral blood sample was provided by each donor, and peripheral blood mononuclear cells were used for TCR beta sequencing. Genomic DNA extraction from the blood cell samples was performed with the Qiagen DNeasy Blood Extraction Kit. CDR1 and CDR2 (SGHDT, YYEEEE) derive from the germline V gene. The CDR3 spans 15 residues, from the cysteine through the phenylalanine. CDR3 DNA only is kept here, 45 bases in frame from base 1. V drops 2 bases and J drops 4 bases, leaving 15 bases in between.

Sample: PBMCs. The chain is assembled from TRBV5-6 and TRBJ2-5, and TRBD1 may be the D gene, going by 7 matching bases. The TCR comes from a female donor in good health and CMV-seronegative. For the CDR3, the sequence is CASSLRSGGRETQYF. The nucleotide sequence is TGTGCCAGCAGCTTACGGTCAGGGGGGAGAGAGACCCAGTACTTC.